The T cell receptor beta chain described here comes from a study of CD8 T cells in ankylosing spondylitis. On this clonotype itself: Its antigen is not identified. The germline gene is not matched at one end of the junction; a read error may be the cause.

TCRdb re-derived calls from the 5' RACE reads in MiXCR, one entry per CDR3 protein. Of 250,000 to 350,000 distinct CDR3 sequences listed, around 21% are singletons. Study-wide results and limits: A TCR beta motif of fewer than 10 highly homologous variants seemed to mark ankylosing spondylitis blood. Disease-linked clones reportedly showed significant enrichment in matched ankylosing spondylitis synovial fluid.

This CDR3 contains 17 residues. CDR1 and CDR2 from the germline V gene are DFQATT and SNEGSKA (reference sequence). The sequencing input was blood, either unsorted or a sorted T cell fraction (not recorded which). This receptor was obtained from a female donor with ankylosing spondylitis or in good health (not recorded which). The chain couples TRBV20-1 to TRBJ2-1; D ambiguous. The CDR3 region has the DNA TGCTGTGCTAGAGATACCCGGAGTTACCTTACCTACAATGAGCAGTTCTTC. It translates to CCARDTRSYLTYNEQFF.